The source of this T cell receptor (beta chain) is a study of cytomegalovirus exposure and HLA in healthy donors. TCRdb keeps only in-frame clones here, not all; method: immunoSEQ multiplex PCR. The sample shows 150,000 to 200,000 clones, 91% of them seen only once. CDR3 length equals 15 residues. Trimming cost V 10 bases and J 5 bases; bases outside gene matches: 13. CDR1 SEHNR and CDR2 FQNEAQ come from the germline V gene (reference sequence). The sequenced sample consisted of PBMCs. The chain has TRBV7-9 and TRBJ2-2, with TRBD1 matching 7 bases. This TCR was recovered from a woman younger than 35 in good health and CMV-seropositive. The CDR3 sequence is CATSWAAGGTGELFF. The CDR3, as DNA: TGTGCCACCTCGTGGGCAGCAGGGGGAACCGGGGAGCTGTTTTTT. Complete variable domain (other parts from reference TRBV7-9 and TRBJ2-2): DTGVSQNPRHKITKRGQNVTFRCDPISEHNRLYWYRQTLGQGPEFLTYFQNEAQLEKSRLLSDRFSAERPKGSFSTLEIQRTEQGDSAMYLCATSWAAGGTGELFFGEGSRLTVL.